The source of this TCR beta chain is a study of CD8 T cells in ankylosing spondylitis. Study-wide points: Some of the motif variants had earlier been found in reactive arthritis patients' fluid and blood. Researchers reportedly found disease-linked clones significantly enriched in matched ankylosing spondylitis synovial fluid. The authors found the disease-linked clones to be CD8+ and relatively rare in peripheral blood. A TCR beta motif of eight highly homologous variants appeared characteristic of ankylosing spondylitis blood.

This clonotype was seen many times. Antigen: not known. The CDR3 length is 14 residues. The germline V and J ends were trimmed by 4 bases and 1 base, with 11 bases remaining between them. CDR1 SGHTA and CDR2 FQGNSA come from the germline V gene. The authors made TCR beta libraries by quantitative 5'-RACE with molecular barcodes. Each CDR3 protein gets one entry after TCRdb re-called the 5' RACE reads with MiXCR. Among about 460,000 distinct CDR3 sequences, about 5.7% were seen once, and the ten largest hold approximately 4%. The gene calls are TRBV7-2 and TRBJ2-7; D is ambiguous. The TCR originated in a male donor with ankylosing spondylitis. Sequencing input: blood, either unsorted or a sorted T cell fraction (not recorded which). DNA for the CDR3: TGTGCCAGCAGCTCTATCGACCGGTCCTACGAGCAGTACTTC. Protein: CASSSIDRSYEQYF.